This T cell receptor (beta chain) was sequenced in a study of T cell repertoires in aging, cancer and after chemotherapy (dated 2019 in TCRdb). In the study overall: Donors spanned six age groups from 30 or younger to 70 or older, with at least three individuals per group. Control TCR repertoires from healthy donors were recorded over several months to years, and clear clonal overlap was observed across re-sampling. The full dataset contained millions of TCR reads. To examine immunoaging and T cell reconstitution after chemotherapy, the study profiled TCR beta repertoires in peripheral blood from healthy donors and cancer patients. Alongside approximately 95 healthy donors serving as a reference group, the cohort included approximately 220 cancer patients, of whom roughly 92 had hematological cancers and 124 had solid cancers. What the work shows at the level of the full study, not this receptor alone: Declining TCR diversity with age in healthy donors was mainly explained by loss of richness; in cancer patients, loss of evenness also contributed. The authors noted that the repertoire data do not allow conclusions about immunological memory after chemotherapy. Median generation probability increased over the chemotherapy interval in both cancer cohorts, suggesting repertoire reconstitution through rebound thymic output. Significantly lower blood TCR diversity and higher clonality were observed in untreated patients with hematological or solid cancers than in age-matched healthy donors.

A word on this clonotype: This receptor's antigen is unknown. Qualities for individual bases were not recorded, and no much larger clone is one base off.

TCR beta rearrangements were amplified from genomic DNA extracted from peripheral blood rather than from sorted cells or RNA. Rearranged TRB sequences spanning V, D and J segments were amplified by multiplex touch-down PCR using a mixed TRB-A/B primer pool. Two consecutive PCR reactions with Phusion HS II polymerase added Illumina adapters and sample indices to the amplicons. Amplicons were gel-purified with the NucleoSpin Gel and PCR Clean-up kit, then checked with Qubit and an Agilent 2100 Bioanalyzer. Sequencing of libraries was carried out on an Illumina MiSeq in 600-cycle, single-indexed, paired-end runs. In the authors' own workflow: Processing of the TRB sequences was carried out with MiXCR versions 2.12 and 3.0.5. Each unique CDR3 nucleotide sequence was treated as one clone, and only productive sequences with two or more reads were kept. The repertoire metrics were Shannon diversity, evenness, clonality (calculated as one minus evenness), and diversity profiles parameterized by alpha from 0 to 5. The IGoR algorithm was used to calculate generation probabilities for clones in the paired samples taken before and after chemotherapy. Using fastp trimming at Q25 and MiXCR clonotype assembly, TCRdb reanalyzed the public sequencing data and kept in-frame beta chains. Every entry covers one CDR3 protein and lists the most common genes and DNA from its rows. The authors' filters were not applied to this entry. The sample table shows about 11,000 distinct CDR3 sequences, and 32% are seen once. The top ten hold approximately 20% of the sample.

Sample: blood. The TCR comes from a human donor in good health. The donor label of this sample is uncertain.

The CDR3 protein sequence reads: CASSPGQGLRGTDTQYF. Read as DNA, the sequence is TGTGCCAGCAGCCCTGGACAGGGGCTTAGAGGCACAGATACGCAGTATTTT. This chain is built from TRBV7-6 and TRBJ2-3; 9 bases in the middle match TRBD1. V loses 5 bases at its end and J loses 1 base; junction bases beyond the gene matches: 10. The CDR3 starts with the cysteine, ends with the phenylalanine, and has 17 residues. Here the CDR3 DNA is all that survives: 51 bases in frame from base 1. CDR1 SGHVS and CDR2 FNYEAQ were looked up in the germline V gene.